What follows describes a single TCR beta chain. Its target is not known. The sample comes from a study of response to subunit inactivated influenza vaccine. Looked up from germline, CDR1 is SEHNR and CDR2 is FQNEAQ (reference sequence). This CDR3 has 14 residues. Unmatched junction bases numbered 7, after V lost 6 bases and J lost 10 bases. TCRdb processed the RT-PCR reads anew with MiXCR; each CDR3 protein has one entry. Among 550,000 to 600,000 distinct CDR3 sequences, roughly 10% were seen once, and the ten largest hold about 10%. Study-level results: There was a suggestion from the authors that each seasonal influenza vaccination recruits few new T cells.

The sample was PBMCs from blood, taken on the day of vaccination. The chain recombines TRBV7-9 with TRBJ2-1; 12 nucleotides match TRBD2. This receptor was taken from a middle-aged man who received an inactivated influenza vaccine. CDR3 in DNA: TGTGCCAGCAGACCACTAGCGGGAGGAGGGGAGCAGTTCTTC. It is translated as CASRPLAGGGEQFF.